Each of the 22 T cell receptor beta chains below was sequenced from the same sample in a study of T cell changes during pregnancy in multiple sclerosis. Sequenced by immunoSEQ multiplex PCR; TCRdb stores in-frame clones only, minus some. The sample carries about 59,000 clones, approximately 94% recorded once. The specimen comprised CD8+ T cells from peripheral blood mononuclear cells, sampled after pregnancy. The source of these receptors is a female donor with multiple sclerosis, enrolled in a pregnancy study.

This clone was observed a few times. At the DNA level, this CDR3 is encoded by other sequences in the same sample as well. V gene TRBV6-1 combines with J gene TRBJ1-1; 11 bases match TRBD1. The CDR3 loop spans 14 amino acids. From germline, CDR1 is MNHNS and CDR2 SASEGT. V lost 3 bases to trimming and J lost 4 bases; unmatched junction nucleotides: 1. The CDR3: CASSEGTGGTEAFF. In DNA form, the CDR3 reads TGTGCCAGCAGTGAGGGGACAGGGGGCACTGAAGCTTTCTTT.

V gene TRBV28 combines with J gene TRBJ2-7; D uncertain. The germline V and J ends were trimmed by 2 bases and 3 bases, with 8 bases remaining between them. The CDR3 length is 13 residues. Germline V gene data show CDR1 as MDHEN and CDR2 as SYDVKM. The CDR3 DNA reads TGTGCCAGCAGTTTAGAGTCTGACTACGAGCAGTACTTC. This translates into CASSLESDYEQYF. The entire variable domain, with the rest obtained from reference TRBV28 and TRBJ2-7, is as follows: DVKVTQSSRYLVKRTGEKVFLECVQDMDHENMFWYRQDPGLGLRLIYFSYDVKMKEKGDIPEGYSVSREKKERFSLILESASTNQTSMYLCASSLESDYEQYFGPGTRLTVT.

V is TRBV7-9 and J is TRBJ1-1; D remains unclear. Per germline, CDR1 SEHNR and CDR2 FQNEAQ (reference sequence). V dropped 1 base and J dropped 4 bases, with 13 bases sitting between them. The CDR3 has 15 amino acids. The CDR3: CASSLGPGSATEAFF. Here the CDR3 DNA reads TGTGCCAGCAGCTTAGGGCCGGGATCGGCCACTGAAGCTTTCTTT.

This chain connects TRBV4-1 to TRBJ2-5, with TRBD2 matching over 10 bases. V trimming: 1 base; J trimming: 3 bases; junction bases outside the gene matches: 5. The CDR3 is 16 residues long. Germline loops: CDR1 MGHRA, CDR2 YSYEKL. The CDR3 DNA is TGCGCCAGCAGCCAAGCTAGCGGGAGAGGTAAAGAGACCCAGTACTTC. Its translation: CASSQASGRGKETQYF.

The DNA of the CDR3 is TGTGCCAGCAGCTTAGGGCTAGCGAGTCACTACGAGCAGTACTTC. This codes for CASSLGLASHYEQYF. The chain uses TRBV7-2 and TRBJ2-7; a weak D match, TRBD2 (6 bases). Trimming cost V 1 base and J 3 bases, with 13 bases left between them. Germline lookup yields CDR1 SGHTA and CDR2 FQGNSA. The CDR3 length is 15 residues.

This chain uses TRBV7-9 with TRBJ2-5; the match to TRBD2 covers 12 bases. The CDR3 runs 15 residues. Germline values: CDR1 SEHNR, CDR2 FQNEAQ (reference sequence). Germline trimming cut 5 bases from V and 4 bases from J; bases unmatched to any gene: 5. CDR3 bases: TGTGCCAGCAGCCCGACTAGCGGGAGAGGAGAGACCCAGTACTTC. It encodes CASSPTSGRGETQYF. The whole variable domain, remainder taken from reference TRBV7-9 and TRBJ2-5, is DTGVSQNPRHKITKRGQNVTFRCDPISEHNRLYWYRQTLGQGPEFLTYFQNEAQLEKSRLLSDRFSAERPKGSFSTLEIQRTEQGDSAMYLCASSPTSGRGETQYFGPGTRLLVL.

The sample holds one count of this clone. The chain couples TRBV7-2 to TRBJ1-1, with D perhaps matching TRBD1 (5 bases). This CDR3 has 14 amino acids. Germline loops: CDR1 SGHTA, CDR2 FQGNSA. V lost 4 bases to trimming and J lost 4 bases, with 13 bases between them. The CDR3 region is CASSWGRQPTEAFF. In DNA, the CDR3 is TGTGCCAGCAGCTGGGGCAGGCAACCCACTGAAGCTTTCTTT.

J is TRBJ1-1 and V is TRBV5-1, with 8 nucleotides matching TRBD1. V lost 6 bases to trimming and J lost 3 bases; unmatched junction nucleotides: 10. The germline V gene encodes CDR1 SGHRS and CDR2 YFSETQ. The CDR3 is made up of 15 amino acids. The CDR3 DNA reads as TGCGCCAGCAACTACTTTCCACAGGGGGACACTGAAGCTTTCTTT. Translation gives CASNYFPQGDTEAFF.

V and J are TRBV30 and TRBJ2-3, with TRBD1 matching over 7 bases. Trimming removed 1 base from V and 2 bases from J; junction bases left unmatched: 9. This CDR3 is 16 amino acids long. CDR1 GTSNPN and CDR2 SVGIG come from the germline V gene (reference sequence). DNA for the CDR3: TGTGCCTGGAGTGACGAACGACAGGGAAACACAGATACGCAGTATTTT. This gives the protein CAWSDERQGNTDTQYF.

The chain combines TRBV29-1 with TRBJ1-2; D may be TRBD1 (5 bases). CDR1 and CDR2 (germline): SQVTM, ANQGSEA. The CDR3 spans 11 residues. V lost 7 bases and J 8 bases, leaving 14 bases between the germline ends. Written as DNA, the CDR3 is TGCAGCGCCCGGGGGGATCTCGGCTACACCTTC. It specifies CSARGDLGYTF.

The genes are TRBV11-2 and TRBJ2-7, with TRBD2 as a possible D gene (5 bases). CDR3 size: 13 residues. The V gene lost 3 bases and the J gene lost 2 bases, with 8 bases spanning the gap. Per germline, CDR1 SGHAT and CDR2 FQNNGV. The CDR3 reads CASSLEAPYEQYF. The CDR3 DNA follows: TGTGCCAGCAGCTTGGAGGCCCCCTACGAGCAGTACTTC.

This chain joins TRBV27 and TRBJ2-2; D may be TRBD2 (6 bases). V was pared by 3 bases and J by 5 bases, with 13 bases between. The germline gives CDR1 MNHEY, CDR2 SMNVEV (reference sequence). This CDR3 spans 15 amino acids. CDR3 in DNA: TGTGCCAGCAGTTTCGGAGGGAACCCTACCGGGGAGCTGTTTTTT. Encoded protein: CASSFGGNPTGELFF.

The chain employs TRBV19 and TRBJ2-7, with D possibly being TRBD2 (6 bases). Per germline, CDR1 LNHDA and CDR2 SQIVND (reference sequence). CDR3 size: 13 residues. The V gene lost 4 bases and the J gene lost 4 bases, with 11 bases spanning the gap. The CDR3 DNA reads TGTGCCAGTAGTACCCTGGAGGGGTACGAGCAGTACTTC. Its protein is CASSTLEGYEQYF.

The chain's CDR3 is CASSEIQGSGGKLFF. The CDR3 DNA sequence: TGTGCCAGCAGTGAAATCCAGGGGAGTGGAGGAAAACTGTTTTTT. The chain employs TRBV6-1 and TRBJ1-4; D possibly corresponds to TRBD1 (6 bases). The germline V gene has CDR1 MNHNS and CDR2 SASEGT. This CDR3 comprises 15 residues. V was trimmed by 2 bases and J by 10 bases, leaving 17 bases between them.

CDR3 nucleotides: TGTGCCAGCAGTCCCAGGGGGCGCGGCAATCAGCCCCAGCATTTT. Translation gives CASSPRGRGNQPQHF. The chain couples TRBV27 to TRBJ1-5, with TRBD1 matching 8 bases. Germline CDR1 reads MNHEY; CDR2 reads SMNVEV (reference sequence). CDR3 length: 15 residues. V lost 5 bases to trimming and J lost 2 bases; unmatched junction nucleotides: 5.

This chain connects TRBV28 to TRBJ2-1, with TRBD2 matching over 12 bases. Germline V lookup: CDR1 MDHEN, CDR2 SYDVKM. The CDR3 totals 18 residues. The trim removed 3 bases at V and 4 bases at J, leaving 10 bases unmatched. The CDR3: CASSFSPGTSGHYNEQFF. As DNA, the CDR3 is TGTGCCAGCAGTTTTTCCCCCGGGACTAGCGGGCATTACAATGAGCAGTTCTTC. The variable domain in full, with the rest retrieved from reference TRBV28 and TRBJ2-1, is DVKVTQSSRYLVKRTGEKVFLECVQDMDHENMFWYRQDPGLGLRLIYFSYDVKMKEKGDIPEGYSVSREKKERFSLILESASTNQTSMYLCASSFSPGTSGHYNEQFFGPGTRLTVL.

This clone occurred a few times. J is TRBJ1-4 and V is TRBV2; no clear D gene. CDR1 and CDR2 (germline): SNHLY, FYNNEI. V lost 3 bases, J lost 2 bases, and 10 bases lay in between. This CDR3 has 15 amino acids. Here the CDR3 DNA reads TGTGCCAGCAGTGATCTGGCACCCACTAATGAAAAACTGTTTTTT. Translating gives CASSDLAPTNEKLFF.

This rearrangement joins TRBV5-4 to TRBJ1-1; 8 bases map to TRBD1. The CDR3 is 16 amino acids. Trimming took 1 base from V and 5 from J; bases not matched to a gene: 10. CDR1 and CDR2 from the germline V gene are SGHNT and YYREEE (reference sequence). The CDR3 reads CASSLIGRGLLTEAFF. DNA for the CDR3: TGTGCCAGCAGCTTGATCGGCAGGGGGCTATTAACTGAAGCTTTCTTT.

The chain couples TRBV2 to TRBJ1-1; TRBD1 matches 8 bases. The V and J ends lost 7 bases and 10 bases, in that order; junction bases with no gene match: 5. The CDR3 totals 11 residues. The germline CDR1 and CDR2 sequences are SNHLY and FYNNEI. The CDR3 DNA is TGTGCCAGCAAGGGGACAGGACCAGCTTTCTTT. Its protein is CASKGTGPAFF.

This clone appeared a few times. The chain has TRBV19 and TRBJ1-5; D is possibly TRBD1 (5 bases). Germline CDR1 is LNHDA and CDR2 is SQIVND (reference sequence). The CDR3 runs to 15 residues. Trimming took 3 bases from V and 5 from J, leaving 14 bases between them. The CDR3 here is CASSIARVGYQPQHF. CDR3 nucleotide sequence: TGTGCCAGTAGTATCGCCAGGGTAGGCTATCAGCCCCAGCATTTT. Supplemented by reference TRBV19 and TRBJ1-5, the full variable domain reads DGGITQSPKYLFRKEGQNVTLSCEQNLNHDAMYWYRQDPGQGLRLIYYSQIVNDFQKGDIAEGYSVSREKKESFPLTVTSAQKNPTAFYLCASSIARVGYQPQHFGDGTRLSIL.

The rearrangement uses TRBV4-2 and TRBJ2-7; 9 nucleotides agree with TRBD2. The CDR3 is 15 amino acids. Germline V gives CDR1 LGHNA, CDR2 YNFKEQ. Germline trimming cut 5 bases from V and 2 bases from J; bases unmatched to any gene: 7. The CDR3 bases are TGTGCCAGCAGCTACCAAGCGGGGGGAACCTACGAGCAGTACTTC. Amino acids: CASSYQAGGTYEQYF.

The chain combines TRBV18 with TRBJ1-1; D is possibly TRBD1 (6 bases). Looked up from germline, CDR1 is KGHSH and CDR2 is LQKENI. This CDR3 is 15 amino acids long. V was shortened by 6 bases and J by 4 bases, with 18 bases between the two germline ends. CDR3 region: CASSSTQGLGTEAFF. The DNA for the CDR3 is TGTGCCAGCTCTTCCACGCAGGGGCTGGGCACTGAAGCTTTCTTT.